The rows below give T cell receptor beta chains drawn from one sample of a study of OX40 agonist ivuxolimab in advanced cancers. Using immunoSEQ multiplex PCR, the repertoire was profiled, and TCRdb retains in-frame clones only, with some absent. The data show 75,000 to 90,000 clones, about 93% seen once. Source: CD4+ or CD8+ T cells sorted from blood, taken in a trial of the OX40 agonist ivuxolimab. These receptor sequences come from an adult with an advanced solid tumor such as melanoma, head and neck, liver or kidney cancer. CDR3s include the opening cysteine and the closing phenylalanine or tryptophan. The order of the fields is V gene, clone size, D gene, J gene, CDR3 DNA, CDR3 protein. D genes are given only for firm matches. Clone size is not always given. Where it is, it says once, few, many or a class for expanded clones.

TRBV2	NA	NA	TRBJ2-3	TGTGCCAGCCAGAGGAGTAGCACAGATACGCAGTATTTT	CASQRSSTDTQYF
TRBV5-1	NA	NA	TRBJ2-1	TGCGCCAGCAGGCGAGCCGGTGACAATGAGCAGTTCTTC	CASRRAGDNEQFF
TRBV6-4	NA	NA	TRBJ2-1	TGTGCCAGCAGTGACTCCCTGGCGGGGAAGCACAATGAGCAGTTCTTC	CASSDSLAGKHNEQFF
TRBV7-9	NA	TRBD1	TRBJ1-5	TGTGCCAGCAGCTTAGCTATGGGGGGACAGGCCAGCAATCAGCCCCAGCATTTT	CASSLAMGGQASNQPQHF
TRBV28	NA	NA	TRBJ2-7	TGTGCCAGCAGTTTAGTGAGCCAGGGGTTCTCCTACGAGCAGTACTTC	CASSLVSQGFSYEQYF
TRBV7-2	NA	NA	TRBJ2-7	TGTGCCAGCAGCTTAGGCATTACCTACGAGCAGTACTTC	CASSLGITYEQYF
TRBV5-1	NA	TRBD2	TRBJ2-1	TGCGCCAGCAGCTCGGGGACTAGCGGGAGACTCAGTGAGCAGTTCTTC	CASSSGTSGRLSEQFF
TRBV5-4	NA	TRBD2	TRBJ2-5	TGTGCCAGCAGCTTGAGGCTAGCGGGAGGAGAGACCCAGTACTTC	CASSLRLAGGETQYF
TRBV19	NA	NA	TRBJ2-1	TGTGCCAGTAGTAACCGGGAACTACTCTACAATGAGCAGTTCTTC	CASSNRELLYNEQFF
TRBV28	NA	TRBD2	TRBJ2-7	TGTGCCAGCAGGACTAGCGGGGGCTACGAGCAGTACTTC	CASRTSGGYEQYF
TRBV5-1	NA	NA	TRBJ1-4	TGCGCCAGCAGCTTGTCCCAGGGAACGGTTGGTGAAAAACTGTTTTTT	CASSLSQGTVGEKLFF
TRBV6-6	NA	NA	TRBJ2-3	TGTGCCAGCAGGAAGGAGGGCACAGATACGCAGTATTTT	CASRKEGTDTQYF
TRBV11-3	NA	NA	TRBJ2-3	TGTGCCAGCAGCTTAGGGTACGGGCATAGCACAGATACGCAGTATTTT	CASSLGYGHSTDTQYF
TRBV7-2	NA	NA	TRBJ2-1	TGTGCCAGCAGCTTAGCGGGACTTGAGCAGTTCTTC	CASSLAGLEQFF
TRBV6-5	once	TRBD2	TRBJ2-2	TGTGCCAGCAGTCCGAGACTAGCGTGGGCCGGGGAGCTGTTTTTT	CASSPRLAWAGELFF
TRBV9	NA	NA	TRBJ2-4	TGTGCCAGCAGCGTAGCCCCTCGGGGGTTCGAAAACATTCAGTACTTC	CASSVAPRGFENIQYF
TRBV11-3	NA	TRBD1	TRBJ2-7	TGTGCCAGCAGCATAGGACAGGCGAGTACCTACGAGCAGTACTTC	CASSIGQASTYEQYF
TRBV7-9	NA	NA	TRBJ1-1	TGTGCCAGCAGTTTAACAGTGAACACTGAAGCTTTCTTT	CASSLTVNTEAFF